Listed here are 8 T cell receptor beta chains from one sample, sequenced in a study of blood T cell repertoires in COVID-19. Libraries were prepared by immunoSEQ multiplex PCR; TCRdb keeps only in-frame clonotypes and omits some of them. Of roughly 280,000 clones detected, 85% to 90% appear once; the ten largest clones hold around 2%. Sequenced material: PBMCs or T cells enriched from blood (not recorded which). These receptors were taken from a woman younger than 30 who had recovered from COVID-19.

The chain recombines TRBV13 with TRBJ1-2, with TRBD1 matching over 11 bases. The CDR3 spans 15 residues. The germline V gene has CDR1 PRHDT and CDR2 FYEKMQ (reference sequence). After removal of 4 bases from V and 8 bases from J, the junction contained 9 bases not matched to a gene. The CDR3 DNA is TGTGCCAGCAGCTGGACAGGGGGCGCGCGGGACGGCTACACCTTC. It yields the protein CASSWTGGARDGYTF.

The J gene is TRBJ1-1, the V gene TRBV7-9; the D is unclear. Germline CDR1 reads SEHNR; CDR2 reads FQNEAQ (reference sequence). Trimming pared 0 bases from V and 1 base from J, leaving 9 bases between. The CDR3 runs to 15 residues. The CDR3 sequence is CASSLASLGNTEAFF. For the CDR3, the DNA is TGTGCCAGCAGCTTAGCATCGCTAGGGAACACTGAAGCTTTCTTT.

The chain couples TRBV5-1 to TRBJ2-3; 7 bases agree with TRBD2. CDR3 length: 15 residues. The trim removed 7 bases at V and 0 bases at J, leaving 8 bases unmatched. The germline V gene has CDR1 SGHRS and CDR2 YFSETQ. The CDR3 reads CASARGGASTDTQYF. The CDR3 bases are TGCGCCAGCGCTCGCGGGGGTGCTAGCACAGATACGCAGTATTTT.

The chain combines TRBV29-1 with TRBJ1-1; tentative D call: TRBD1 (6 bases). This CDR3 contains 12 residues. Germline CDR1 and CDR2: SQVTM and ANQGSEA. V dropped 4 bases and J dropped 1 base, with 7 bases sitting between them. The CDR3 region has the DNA TGCAGCGTTGTAGGGGGGAACACTGAAGCTTTCTTT. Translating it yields CSVVGGNTEAFF. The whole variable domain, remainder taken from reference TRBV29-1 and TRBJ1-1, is SAVISQKPSRDICQRGTSLTIQCQVDSQVTMMFWYRQQPGQSLTLIATANQGSEATYESGFVIDKFPISRPNLTFSTLTVSNMSPEDSSIYLCSVVGGNTEAFFGQGTRLTVV.

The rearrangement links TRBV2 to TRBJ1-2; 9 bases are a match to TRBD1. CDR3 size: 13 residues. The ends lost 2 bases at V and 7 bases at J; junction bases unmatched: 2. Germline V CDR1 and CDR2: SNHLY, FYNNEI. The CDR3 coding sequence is TGTGCCAGCAGTGAAAGGGACAGGGCTGGCTACACCTTC. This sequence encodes CASSERDRAGYTF.

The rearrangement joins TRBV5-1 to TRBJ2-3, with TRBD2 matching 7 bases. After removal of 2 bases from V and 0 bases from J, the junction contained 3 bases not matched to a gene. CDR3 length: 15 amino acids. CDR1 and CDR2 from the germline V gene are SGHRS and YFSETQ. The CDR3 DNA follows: TGCGCCAGCAGCTTAGCGGGGCGGAGCACAGATACGCAGTATTTT. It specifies CASSLAGRSTDTQYF.

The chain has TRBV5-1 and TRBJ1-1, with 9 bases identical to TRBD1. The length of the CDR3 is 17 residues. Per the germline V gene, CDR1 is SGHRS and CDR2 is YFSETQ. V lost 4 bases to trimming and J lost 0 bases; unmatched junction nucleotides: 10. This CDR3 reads CASSTFRGTGLNTEAFF. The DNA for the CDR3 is TGCGCCAGCAGCACTTTCCGCGGGACAGGGCTGAACACTGAAGCTTTCTTT.

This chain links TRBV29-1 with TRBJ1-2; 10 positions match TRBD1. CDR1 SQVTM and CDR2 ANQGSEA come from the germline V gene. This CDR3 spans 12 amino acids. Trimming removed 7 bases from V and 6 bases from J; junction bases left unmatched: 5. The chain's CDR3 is CSATGQGNGYTF. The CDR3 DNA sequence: TGCAGCGCCACGGGACAGGGGAATGGCTACACCTTC.